Presented here are 2 T cell receptor beta chains from one specimen sequenced in a study of shared clonotypes between healthy human individuals. Sequenced by immunoSEQ multiplex PCR; TCRdb stores in-frame clones only, minus some. The sample lists roughly 1,100,000 clones; approximately 68% were seen once. Sequences were obtained from memory CD4+ T cells sorted from blood. Subset of the sample: CD45RA-negative fraction. These receptors were obtained from a man between 18 and 29 years old in good health.

V gene TRBV6-4 combines with J gene TRBJ2-7; D gene ambiguous. The CDR3 totals 17 residues. V was shortened by 1 base and J by 6 bases, with 22 bases between the two germline ends. Germline V gene lookup returns CDR1 MRHNA and CDR2 SNTAGT. The CDR3 DNA is TGTGCCAGCAGTGACTGGGCGCGGACCTCCCCTAAAGGCGAGCAGTACTTC. It is translated as CASSDWARTSPKGEQYF.

The chain recombines TRBV11-2 with TRBJ1-6; possibly TRBD1 for D (5 bases). The germline V gene has CDR1 SGHAT and CDR2 FQNNGV. V lost 5 bases, J lost 9 bases, and 17 bases lay in between. This CDR3 spans 15 amino acids. The CDR3 region is CASSGGALESSPLHF. The CDR3 nucleotides read TGTGCCAGCAGCGGAGGGGCGTTGGAATCTTCACCCCTCCACTTT.